This T cell receptor (beta chain) was observed in a study of human T cells and chemical hapten exposure. Study-wide context: Yields of TCR per sample differed, chiefly owing to small differences in pooled library volume.

Regarding time point: healthy volunteer bleed at 2 weeks. Before extraction, the whole blood was not fractionated, and total RNA was taken from it. Germline CDR1 is SGHRS and CDR2 is YFSETQ. Trimming removed 4 bases from V and 0 bases from J, with 7 bases in between. The CDR3 extends over 13 amino acids. The library tagged each cDNA molecule with unique molecular identifiers. MiXCR was run by TCRdb on the RACE reads, yielding one entry per CDR3 protein. The sample consists of 130,000 or so distinct CDR3 sequences, more than 7.5% of them appearing once. The clonotype originates from a male donor in good health. Some clones in this sample may be carry-over from other donors' samples. Sample: whole blood. This sequence joins TRBV5-1 and TRBJ1-1, with D perhaps TRBD1 (5 bases). The CDR3 sequence: CASSGHMNTEAFF. CDR3 coding DNA: TGCGCCAGCAGCGGACACATGAACACTGAAGCTTTCTTT.